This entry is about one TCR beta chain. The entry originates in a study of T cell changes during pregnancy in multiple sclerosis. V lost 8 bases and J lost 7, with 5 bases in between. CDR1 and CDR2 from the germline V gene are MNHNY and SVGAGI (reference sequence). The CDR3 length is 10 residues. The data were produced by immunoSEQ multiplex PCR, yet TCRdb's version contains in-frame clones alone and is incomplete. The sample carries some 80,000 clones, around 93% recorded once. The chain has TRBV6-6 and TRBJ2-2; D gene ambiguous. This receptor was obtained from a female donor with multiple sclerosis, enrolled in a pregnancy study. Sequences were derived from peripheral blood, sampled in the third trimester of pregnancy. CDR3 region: CASLGGELFF. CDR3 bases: TGTGCCAGCCTAGGCGGGGAGCTGTTTTTT.